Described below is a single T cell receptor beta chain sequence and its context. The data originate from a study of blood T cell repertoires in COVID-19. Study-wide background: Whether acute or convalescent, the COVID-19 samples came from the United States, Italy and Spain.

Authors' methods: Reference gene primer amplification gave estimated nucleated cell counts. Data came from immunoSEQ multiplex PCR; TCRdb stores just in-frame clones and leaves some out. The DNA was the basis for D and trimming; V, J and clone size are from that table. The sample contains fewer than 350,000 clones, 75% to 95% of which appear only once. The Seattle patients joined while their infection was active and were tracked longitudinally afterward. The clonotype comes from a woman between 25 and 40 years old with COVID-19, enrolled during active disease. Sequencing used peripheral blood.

The CDR3 loop is CASSSAGGPGEQYF. The CDR3 coding sequence is TGTGCCAGCAGTTCGGCGGGAGGGCCCGGCGAGCAGTACTTC. The chain carries TRBV2 and TRBJ2-7; 9 bases are a match to TRBD2. Germline CDR1 and CDR2: SNHLY and FYNNEI. The CDR3 is made up of 14 amino acids. V lost 5 bases and J lost 6; bases outside the gene matches: 8. Full variable domain (missing parts from reference TRBV2 and TRBJ2-7): EPEVTQTPSHQVTQMGQEVILRCVPISNHLYFYWYRQILGQKVEFLVSFYNNEISEKSEIFDDQFSVERPDGSNFTLKIRSTKLEDSAMYFCASSSAGGPGEQYFGPGTRLTVT.